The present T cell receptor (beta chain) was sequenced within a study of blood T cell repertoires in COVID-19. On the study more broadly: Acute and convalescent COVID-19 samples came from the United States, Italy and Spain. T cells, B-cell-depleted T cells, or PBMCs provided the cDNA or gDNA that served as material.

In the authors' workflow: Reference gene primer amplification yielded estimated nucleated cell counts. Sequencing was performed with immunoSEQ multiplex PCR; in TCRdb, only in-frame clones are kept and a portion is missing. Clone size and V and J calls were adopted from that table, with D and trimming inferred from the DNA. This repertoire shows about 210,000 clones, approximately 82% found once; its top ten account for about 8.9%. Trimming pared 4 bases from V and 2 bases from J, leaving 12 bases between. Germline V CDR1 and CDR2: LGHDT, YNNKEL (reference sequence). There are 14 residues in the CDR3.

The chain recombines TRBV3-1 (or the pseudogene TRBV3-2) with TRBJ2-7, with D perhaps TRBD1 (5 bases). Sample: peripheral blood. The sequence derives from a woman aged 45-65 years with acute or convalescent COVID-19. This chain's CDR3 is CASSPLGRTYEQYF. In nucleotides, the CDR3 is TGTGCCAGCAGCCCCCTGGGGCGCACCTACGAGCAGTACTTC.